This is a list of T cell receptor beta chains from one sample in a study of shared clonotypes between healthy human individuals. Data came from immunoSEQ multiplex PCR; TCRdb stores just in-frame clones and leaves some out. The table shows more than 2 million clones, with around 96% occurring only once. Sequencing was done on a sample of naive CD8+ T cells sorted from blood. All receptors come from a man aged 18 to 30 in good health. CDR3s include the opening cysteine and the closing phenylalanine or tryptophan. The D gene is left open where the match is weak. A row's size may be missing; if present it is once, few, many or a size class.

V gene	J gene	D gene	clone size	CDR3 DNA	CDR3 protein
TRBV7-2	TRBJ2-3	-	-	TGTGCCAGCAGCTTAGTGGGAGGCACAGATACGCAGTATTTT	CASSLVGGTDTQYF
TRBV6-1	TRBJ2-7	-	-	TGTGCCAGCATGTGGACTCACTCCTACGAGCAGTACTTC	CASMWTHSYEQYF
TRBV30	TRBJ1-4	-	-	TGTGCCTGGACGGGGAAGATGAATGAAAAACTGTTTTTT	CAWTGKMNEKLFF
TRBV7-2	TRBJ2-7	TRBD2	-	TGTGCCAGCAGCCAGGTGCTAGCGGTACGTCTCGAGCAGTACTTC	CASSQVLAVRLEQYF
TRBV27	TRBJ2-3	TRBD1	-	TGTGCCAGCAGTTTCGGGACAGGGATAGATACGCAGTATTTT	CASSFGTGIDTQYF
TRBV5-5	TRBJ1-1	TRBD1	-	TGTGCCAGCAGCTCAGGGGGCGCGGACACTGAAGCTTTCTTT	CASSSGGADTEAFF
TRBV19	TRBJ1-1	-	-	TGTGCCAGTAGTATTTGGGGGGCGAACACTGAAGCTTTCTTT	CASSIWGANTEAFF
TRBV7-9	TRBJ2-3	TRBD2	-	TGTGCCAGCAGCCCAACTGCGACTAGCAACACAGATACGCAGTATTTT	CASSPTATSNTDTQYF
TRBV29-1	TRBJ2-1	-	-	TGCAGCGTTGAAGAGGGGGACAATGAGCAGTTCTTC	CSVEEGDNEQFF
TRBV5-4	TRBJ2-3	-	-	TGTGCCAGCAGCCCTGGCACAGATACGCAGTATTTT	CASSPGTDTQYF
TRBV6-5	TRBJ1-2	TRBD1	-	TGTGCCAGCAGCCCACAGGGGGCGAGCTATGGCTACACCTTC	CASSPQGASYGYTF
TRBV4-1	TRBJ1-1	-	once	TGCGCCAGCAGCCACGGGACCCAGAACACTGAAGCTTTCTTT	CASSHGTQNTEAFF
TRBV5-4	TRBJ2-7	-	-	TGTGCCAGCAGCCAGGAGGGCTCCTACGAGCAGTACTTC	CASSQEGSYEQYF
TRBV13	TRBJ1-5	-	-	TGTGCCAGCAGCGAAAGAGATAGCAATCAGCCCCAGCATTTT	CASSERDSNQPQHF
TRBV18	TRBJ2-7	TRBD2	-	TGTGCCAGCTCACCCCAGCGGGAGGTGTCCTACGAGCAGTACTTC	CASSPQREVSYEQYF
TRBV2	TRBJ1-4	-	-	TGTGCCAGCAGTGTCTCGACTGAGGACCTCGGGACTAATGAAAAACTGTTTTTT	CASSVSTEDLGTNEKLFF
TRBV28	TRBJ1-1	TRBD1	-	TGTGCCAGCAGTGTCAGGGAGGGGGCGCCAACTGAAGCTTTCTTT	CASSVREGAPTEAFF
TRBV20-1	TRBJ2-1	-	-	TGCAGTGCTGGGAGCAATGAGCAGTTCTTC	CSAGSNEQFF
TRBV18	TRBJ1-1	TRBD1	-	TGTGCCAGCTCATTCTCGACCCAGGGGGGTACTGAAGCTTTCTTT	CASSFSTQGGTEAFF
TRBV4-3	TRBJ2-5	TRBD2	-	TGCGCCAGCAGCCGACTACTAGCGTTTCCTAAAGAGACCCAGTACTTC	CASSRLLAFPKETQYF
TRBV4-1	TRBJ1-3	-	-	TGCGCCAGCAGCCAAGATGGGAACACCATATATTTT	CASSQDGNTIYF
TRBV19	TRBJ2-7	TRBD2	-	TGTGCCAGTAGTATTGGCGGGGGGTCCTACGAGCAGTACTTC	CASSIGGGSYEQYF
TRBV2	TRBJ2-1	-	-	TGTGCCATCTATATTGACGGAACTTACAATGAGCAGTTCTTC	CAIYIDGTYNEQFF
TRBV2	TRBJ2-1	-	-	TGTGCCAGCAGTCCAGACTCGGGGGCCGTCGATGAGCAGTTCTTC	CASSPDSGAVDEQFF
TRBV28	TRBJ2-5	TRBD2	-	TGTGCCAGCAGTTTTGAGCGGGGGATAGAGACCCAGTACTTC	CASSFERGIETQYF
TRBV10-3	TRBJ1-3	-	once	TGTGCCATCAGTGATGACCTCGACACCATATATTTT	CAISDDLDTIYF
TRBV10-2	TRBJ1-4	TRBD1	-	TGCGCCAGCAGAATAAAGGGAACAGGGGCGACTAATGAAAAACTGTTTTTT	CASRIKGTGATNEKLFF
TRBV28	TRBJ1-1	TRBD1	-	TGTGCCAGCAGTTCATCAGGGGGAGAGACTGAAGCTTTCTTT	CASSSSGGETEAFF
TRBV29-1	TRBJ2-5	TRBD1	-	TGCAGCGTTGACAAACCGGGACAGGGGACGCCTCAAGTCGGCGAAGAGACCCAGTACTTC	CSVDKPGQGTPQVGEETQYF
TRBV7-6	TRBJ2-1	-	-	TGTGCCAGCAGCCCACCGGGTTACAATGAGCAGTTCTTC	CASSPPGYNEQFF
TRBV10-2	TRBJ2-7	-	-	TGCGCCAGCAGTGATTTGGGCAGCCCCTACGAGCAGTACTTC	CASSDLGSPYEQYF
TRBV4-1	TRBJ2-2	-	-	TGCGCCAGCAGCCGTAGCCCCGGGGAGCTGTTTTTT	CASSRSPGELFF
TRBV5-4	TRBJ1-1	-	-	TGTGCCAGCAGCCAGGGACTCACTAACACGAACACTGAAGCTTTCTTT	CASSQGLTNTNTEAFF
TRBV2	TRBJ2-3	TRBD2	-	TGTGCCAGCAATCCATCCGGGACTAGCGCTCACACAGATACGCAGTATTTT	CASNPSGTSAHTDTQYF
TRBV30	TRBJ2-3	-	-	TGTGCCTGGAGTGTGGGAGCAGGGAACACAGATACGCAGTATTTT	CAWSVGAGNTDTQYF
TRBV10-3	TRBJ2-1	-	-	TGTGCCATCAGTGAGTCGAGGGTAAGCTCCTACAATGAGCAGTTCTTC	CAISESRVSSYNEQFF
TRBV6-5	TRBJ2-5	-	-	TGTGCCAGCAGTTACTTGTCCGTTGGGGAGACCCAGTACTTC	CASSYLSVGETQYF
TRBV7-8	TRBJ2-1	TRBD2	-	TGTGCCAGCAGCTTAGTACTAGCGGGGCGCGATGAGCAGTTCTTC	CASSLVLAGRDEQFF
TRBV5-6	TRBJ1-2	-	-	TGTGCCAGCAGCTTGGAAGGAGATGGCTACACCTTC	CASSLEGDGYTF
TRBV13	TRBJ2-7	-	-	TGTGCCAGCAGCTTCAGGGTCGCCTACGAGCAGTACTTC	CASSFRVAYEQYF
TRBV15	TRBJ1-1	-	-	TGTGCCACCAGCAGAGATCGGGGGGCTGAAGCTTTCTTT	CATSRDRGAEAFF
TRBV6-1	TRBJ1-5	-	-	TGTGCCAGCAGTGAAATGACGCGGCTTCAGCTTTTCCGTAGCAATCAGCCCCAGCATTTT	CASSEMTRLQLFRSNQPQHF
TRBV5-4	TRBJ1-6	-	-	TGTGCCAGCAGCTTGGTATATAGCCACGGGGATTCACCCCTCCACTTT	CASSLVYSHGDSPLHF
TRBV4-1	TRBJ1-5	-	-	TGCGCCAGCAGCCAAGAAGAGGGGGATGAGGATCAGCCCCAGCATTTT	CASSQEEGDEDQPQHF
TRBV9	TRBJ1-1	-	-	TGTGCCAGCAGCGTAGTTTTGAACACTGAAGCTTTCTTT	CASSVVLNTEAFF
TRBV13	TRBJ1-4	-	-	TGTGCCAGCAGCTTGGGGGCGGATGAAAAACTGTTTTTT	CASSLGADEKLFF
TRBV7-9	TRBJ2-7	-	-	TGTGCCAGCAGCCATCAACACAGGGCCCCCTACGAGCAGTACTTC	CASSHQHRAPYEQYF
TRBV29-1	TRBJ2-7	TRBD1	-	TGCAGCGTTGCACCGGGACAGTCCTACGAGCAGTACTTC	CSVAPGQSYEQYF
TRBV7-9	TRBJ2-1	-	-	TGTGCCAGCAGCTGGGACAGCGGGGATGAGCAGTTCTTC	CASSWDSGDEQFF
TRBV2	TRBJ2-1	-	-	TGTGCCAGCACCCCGACGGCTGGGGGGGCTATCATTTTCAAGGAGCAGTTCTTC	CASTPTAGGAIIFKEQFF
TRBV5-1	TRBJ2-1	-	-	TGCGCCAGCAGCTTGGCCCTACCCTCCTACAATGAGCAGTTCTTC	CASSLALPSYNEQFF
TRBV28	TRBJ2-3	TRBD2	-	TGTGCCAGCCTACTAGCGGGGGGCCGAGATACGCAGTATTTT	CASLLAGGRDTQYF
TRBV7-2	TRBJ2-4	-	-	TGTGCCAGCAGCTTAGTAAGGGAGAGGGACATTCAGTACTTC	CASSLVRERDIQYF
TRBV5-1	TRBJ2-7	-	-	TGCGCCAGCAGCTTGGACGGGAGTTACTACGAGCAGTACTTC	CASSLDGSYYEQYF